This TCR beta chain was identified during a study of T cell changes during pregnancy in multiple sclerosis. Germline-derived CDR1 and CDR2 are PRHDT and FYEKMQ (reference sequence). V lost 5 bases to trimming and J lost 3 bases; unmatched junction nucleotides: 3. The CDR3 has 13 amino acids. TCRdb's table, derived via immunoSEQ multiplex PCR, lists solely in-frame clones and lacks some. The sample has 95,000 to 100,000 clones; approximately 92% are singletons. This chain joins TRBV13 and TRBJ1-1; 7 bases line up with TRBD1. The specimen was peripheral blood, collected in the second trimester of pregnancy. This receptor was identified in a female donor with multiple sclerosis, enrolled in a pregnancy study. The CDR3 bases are TGTGCCAGCAGCGGAGGGACAGACACTGAAGCTTTCTTT. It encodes CASSGGTDTEAFF.